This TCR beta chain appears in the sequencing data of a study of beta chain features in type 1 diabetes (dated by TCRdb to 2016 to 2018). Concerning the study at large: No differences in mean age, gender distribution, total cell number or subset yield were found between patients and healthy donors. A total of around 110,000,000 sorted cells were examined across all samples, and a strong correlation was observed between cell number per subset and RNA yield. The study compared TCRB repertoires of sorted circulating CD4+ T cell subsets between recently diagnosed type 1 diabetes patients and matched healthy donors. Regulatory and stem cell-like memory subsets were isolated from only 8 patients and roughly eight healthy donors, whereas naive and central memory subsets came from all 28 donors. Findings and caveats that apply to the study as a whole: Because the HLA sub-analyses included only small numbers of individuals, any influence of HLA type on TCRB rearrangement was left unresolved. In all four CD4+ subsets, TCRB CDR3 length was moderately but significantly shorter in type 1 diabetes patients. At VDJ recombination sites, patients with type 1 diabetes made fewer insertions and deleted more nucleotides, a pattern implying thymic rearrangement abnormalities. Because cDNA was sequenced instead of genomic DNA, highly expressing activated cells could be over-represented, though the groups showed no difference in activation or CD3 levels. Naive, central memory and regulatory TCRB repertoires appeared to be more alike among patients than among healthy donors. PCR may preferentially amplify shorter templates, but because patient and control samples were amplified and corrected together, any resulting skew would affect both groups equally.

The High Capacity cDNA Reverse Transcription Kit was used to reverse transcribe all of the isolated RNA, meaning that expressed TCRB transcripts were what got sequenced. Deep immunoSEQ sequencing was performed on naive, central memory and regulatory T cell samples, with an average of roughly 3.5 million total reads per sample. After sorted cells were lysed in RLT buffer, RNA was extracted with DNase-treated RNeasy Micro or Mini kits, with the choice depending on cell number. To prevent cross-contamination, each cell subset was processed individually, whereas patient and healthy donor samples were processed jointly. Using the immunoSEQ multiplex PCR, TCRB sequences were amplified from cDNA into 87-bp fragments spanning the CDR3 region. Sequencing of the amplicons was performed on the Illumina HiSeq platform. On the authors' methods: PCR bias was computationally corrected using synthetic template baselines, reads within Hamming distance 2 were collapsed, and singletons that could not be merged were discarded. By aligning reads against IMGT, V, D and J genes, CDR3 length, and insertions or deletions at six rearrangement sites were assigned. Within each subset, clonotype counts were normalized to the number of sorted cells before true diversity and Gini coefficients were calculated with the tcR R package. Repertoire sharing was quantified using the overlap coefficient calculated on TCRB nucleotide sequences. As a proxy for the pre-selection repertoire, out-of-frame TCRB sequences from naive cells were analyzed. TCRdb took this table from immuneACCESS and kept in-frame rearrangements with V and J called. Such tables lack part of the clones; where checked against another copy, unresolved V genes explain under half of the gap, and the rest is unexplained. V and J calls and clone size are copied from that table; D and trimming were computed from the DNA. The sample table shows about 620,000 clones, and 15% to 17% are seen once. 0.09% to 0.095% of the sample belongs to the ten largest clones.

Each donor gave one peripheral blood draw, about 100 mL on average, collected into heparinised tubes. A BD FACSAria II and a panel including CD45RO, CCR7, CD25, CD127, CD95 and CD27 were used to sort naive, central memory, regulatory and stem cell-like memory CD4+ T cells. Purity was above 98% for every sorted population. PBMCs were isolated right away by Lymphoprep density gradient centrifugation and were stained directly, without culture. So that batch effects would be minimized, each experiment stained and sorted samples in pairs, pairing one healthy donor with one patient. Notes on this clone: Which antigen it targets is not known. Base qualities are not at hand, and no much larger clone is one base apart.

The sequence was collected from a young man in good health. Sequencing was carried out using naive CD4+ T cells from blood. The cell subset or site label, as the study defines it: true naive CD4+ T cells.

The DNA reads TGTGCCAGCAGCTTTTTGACGAGGGGGAATAATTCACCCCTCCACTTT. Its translation is CASSFLTRGNNSPLHF. This chain is built from TRBV7-9 and TRBJ1-6, and perhaps TRBD1 as D gene, on 6 matching bases. V is shortened by 3 bases, J by 5 bases, and the region joining them spans 14 bases. The CDR3 has 16 amino acids, counting the end cysteine and phenylalanine. The read is trimmed to its CDR3 DNA, 48 bases read in frame from base 1. Looking up the germline V gene (reference sequence) yields CDR1 SEHNR and CDR2 FQNEAQ.